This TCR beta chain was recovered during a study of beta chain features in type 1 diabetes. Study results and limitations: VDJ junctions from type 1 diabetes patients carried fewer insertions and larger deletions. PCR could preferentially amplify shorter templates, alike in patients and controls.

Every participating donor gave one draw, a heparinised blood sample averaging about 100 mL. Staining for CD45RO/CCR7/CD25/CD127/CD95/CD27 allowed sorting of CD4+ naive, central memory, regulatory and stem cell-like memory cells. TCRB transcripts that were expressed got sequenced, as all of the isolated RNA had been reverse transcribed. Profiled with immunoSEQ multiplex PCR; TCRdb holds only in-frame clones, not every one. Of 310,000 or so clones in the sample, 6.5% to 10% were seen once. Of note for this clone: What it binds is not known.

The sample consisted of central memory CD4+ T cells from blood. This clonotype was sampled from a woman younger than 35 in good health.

Written as DNA, the CDR3 is TGTGCCACCAGGGGAACCTACGAGCAGTACTTC. Its translation: CATRGTYEQYF. The chain combines TRBV10-3 with TRBJ2-5; D is perhaps TRBD1 (6 bases). The DNA end lines up better with TRBJ2-7; the J call may be wrong. Germline CDR1 reads ENHRY; CDR2 reads SYGVKD. CDR3 size: 11 residues.